This T cell receptor beta chain was observed in a study of cytomegalovirus exposure and HLA in healthy donors (dated by TCRdb to 2016 to 2017). Background for the entire study: An earlier analysis of some 600 of the donors reported approximately 280 Gb of sequence data and 90 million to 120 million unique TCR beta sequences obtained from around 190 million T cells. An early release that covered around 590 HLA-typed donors contained about 300 gigabases of sequencing data and 70 million to 100 million unique TCR sequences. The genetic ancestry cluster associated with self-reported Caucasian donors included about 84% of the approximately 410 genotyped donors. The aim of the study was to test whether cataloging public T cell receptors could identify signatures of past pathogen exposure. The T cell repertoires of several hundred subjects were profiled by immunosequencing and related to cytomegalovirus serostatus. Besides the first cohort of some 670 subjects, a separate validation cohort made up of some 110 different subjects was used. To predict cytomegalovirus infection status, the study combined high-throughput TCR immunosequencing, statistical association of individual TCRs with disease status, and machine learning. A later analysis re-examined previously published TCR beta repertoires from just over 650 donors and added high-resolution HLA genotyping to investigate patterns of TCR occurrence. The later analysis used no new phenotypic data to find candidate immune exposures, relying instead on TCR beta sequences and their occurrence across donors. An earlier analysis of about 600 of the donors used high-throughput TCR beta sequencing to judge whether each TCR beta V gene segment behaved as functional or pseudogenic. Donor age, sex, ethnicity and CMV serostatus were collected together with the repertoire data. A later genetic analysis took genome-wide SNP genotypes for about 55% of the roughly 670 donors and used that subset as a discovery cohort. Every discovery cohort repertoire had been produced on one sequencing platform. HLA typing included class I and class II loci at four-digit resolution. The number of typed donors differed by locus: roughly 620-640 for A, B, C, DRB1 and DQB1; some 500 for DQA1; some 590 for DPA1; and about 450 for DPB1. A few DR-DQ haplotypes were handled as single units for association and clustering because linkage in the cohort was strong. On average, over 200,000 unique TCR beta nucleotide sequences were sequenced per donor among a few hundred genotyped donors of the cohort, with 15% to 20% of those sequences being non-productive. The investigation overall reported the following: Linkage disequilibrium might explain the correlated functional status among segregating V segments, but an unknown experimental factor could not be excluded. Compared with the roughly 670-donor mean, donors in an Asian-associated ancestry cluster had fewer N-insertions in productive TCRs, according to a later genetic analysis. In a later analysis, HLA-associated TCR beta chains showed more clonal expansion and lower generation probabilities than non-associated chains that were equally common. According to a later analysis, most CMV-associated TCR beta chains appeared to be HLA-restricted, and the HLA associations seemed to be driven largely by CMV exposure. Assigning TCR associations to individual alleles was difficult when HLA alleles, especially DR and DQ, strongly co-occurred. Some IMGT-functional V segments, including TRBV6-2 and TRBV6-3, could not be distinguished by the 87-base-pair reads and were therefore excluded. In both the original and validation cohorts, the classifier was reported to diagnose cytomegalovirus status with high specificity and sensitivity. Because counts were too low, about 18 rarely observed V segments, including chromosome 9 orphons, were excluded from the earlier analysis of some 540 of the donors. A group of highly shared sequence variants was considered likely to be a technical artifact of the sequencing pipeline. It was suggested by the authors that the approach could potentially be generalized to other disease states and immunological phenotypes. In a later genetic analysis, a missense DCLRE1C variant was associated with V-gene and J-gene trimming of TCR beta chains, and the association was replicated in an independent cohort. A total of 150 to 200 TCR beta chains were listed by the study as associated with cytomegalovirus. An earlier analysis of approximately 500 of the donors showed that most TCR beta V segments appeared in productive rearrangements either about 87% or about 30% of the time, which broadly matched IMGT annotations. The presence/absence analyses assumed that sequencing depth was roughly uniform across donors, and that assumption may not be true. A further reported finding was that TCR beta sequences accurately predicted the HLA-A and HLA-B alleles for most subjects in the first cohort. Specific HLA alleles were associated with 15,000 to 20,000 TCR beta sequences at a false discovery rate of 0.05 in a later analysis. In vitro tests confirmed that a few of the cytomegalovirus-associated TCR beta chains recognize cytomegalovirus antigens. Several of the top co-occurrence clusters appeared to be linked to parvovirus B19, influenza, CMV and Epstein-Barr virus, according to a later analysis. In a later analysis, the rate of TCR association differed among HLA loci, with DRB1 alleles having the most associated TCRs and HLA-C alleles having the fewest. Most TCR sequences were observed very rarely across donors, whereas some public TCRs were present in many individuals. The only immune exposure information available for the cohort was CMV serostatus. The cohort was sequenced for TCR beta chains only, and without alpha or paired-chain data the features that could be detected were limited. Because HLA typing was missing for some donors at each locus, association tests included only the typed subset.

The library relied on the immunoSEQ multiplex PCR assay. A mixture of 60 forward primers for TCR Vbeta segments and 13 reverse primers for TCR Jbeta segments was used in the multiplex PCR. Amplification of the CDR3 region of rearranged TCR beta genes was performed with a multiplex PCR assay on genomic DNA. The amplified TCR beta libraries were sequenced on the Illumina HiSeq System as 87-base-pair reads. The study's own analysis went as follows. A later analysis counted about 76 million unique TCR beta chains across the 690 or so repertoires, and some 12 million of these chains were shared by at least two donors. Raw reads were error-corrected and collapsed into unique sequences by a nearest-neighbor algorithm in which closely related sequences were merged to remove PCR and sequencing errors. To assign V, D and J gene segments, CDR3 sequences were aligned to IMGT reference sequences. Each retained sequence needed at least a six-nucleotide match to both a V gene segment and a J gene segment. Rearrangements were called productive when the CDR3 lacked stop codons and stayed in frame with V and J; all others were non-productive. CDR3 was defined according to IMGT convention as the region running from the second conserved V-encoded cysteine to the conserved J-encoded phenylalanine. In an earlier analysis of approximately 590 of the donors, sequences lacking an unambiguous match to a single V gene segment were excluded. In an earlier analysis of several hundred of the donors, V segments were called functional above 56.7% productive rearrangements and were called segregating when the between-donor standard deviation exceeded 5%. To diagnose cytomegalovirus status from the catalog of TCR beta chain sequences, a statistical classification framework was built. A later analysis assigned V and J genes by comparing TCR nucleotide sequences with IMGT/GENE-DB human TR gene sequences. The TCRdist pipeline was used in a later analysis to assign CDR3 sequences and most-parsimonious VDJ recombination scenarios. A later analysis defined each TCR beta chain by its CDR3 amino acid sequence plus V-gene family, and excluded reads lacking a unique V-gene family. To address suspected cross-contamination and a sequencing artifact, a later analysis removed around 590 highly shared, low-generation-probability nucleotide sequences. For each public chain, a later analysis derived a clonal expansion index from normalized ranks of inferred template counts within each repertoire. In a later analysis, generation probabilities were computed using a VDJ recombination model fitted to out-of-frame rearrangements, and the results were checked against IGoR. A later analysis scored TCR-TCR, TCR-HLA and TCR-CMV co-occurrence with hypergeometric tests, applying a repertoire-size bias correction to TCR pairs. False discovery rates were estimated in a later analysis by permuting HLA or CMV assignments 20 times. In a later analysis, co-occurring TCRs were grouped with DBSCAN, and TCRdist sequence similarity was added when clustering was performed within HLA-allele-positive subsets. Repertoires with fewer than 30,000 or more than 120,000 public chains were left out of co-occurrence clustering, as were a handful of repertoires with anomalous nucleotide sharing. This immuneACCESS table, as held by TCRdb, lists in-frame sequences with V and J called but not all clones. Of the missing ones, under half trace to an unresolved V gene in checked studies; the others have no known cause. V and J calls and clone size are copied from that table; D and trimming were computed from the DNA. This sample holds roughly 200,000 clones; around 80% were observed only once. Of the sample, 2.5% to 3% falls within the top ten clones.

The CDR3 spans 15 residues, from the cysteine through the phenylalanine. The retained sequence is limited to the CDR3, 45 bases, with the frame set at the first base. CDR1 and CDR2 (SNHLY, FYNNEI) derive from the germline V gene. The germline V and J ends show losses of 4 bases and 4 bases respectively, and no gene match explains 8 bases of the junction. About this clone: The specificity of this receptor is unknown. No per-base quality is available; no much larger clone lies one base away.

The cohort consisted of 666 healthy bone marrow donors. All cohort members were sampled while nominally healthy, although unrecorded immune exposures were likely present. The donor was CMV seropositive and was included in the group of around 300 seropositive cohort members. Each donor provided a peripheral blood sample, and peripheral blood mononuclear cells were used for TCR beta sequencing. The Qiagen DNeasy Blood Extraction Kit was used to extract genomic DNA from the blood cell samples. This chain is built from TRBV2 and TRBJ1-1, with 8 junctional bases fitting TRBD1. This clonotype was sampled from a woman aged 55-69 years in good health and CMV-seropositive. Sequenced input: PBMCs. The CDR3 has the sequence CASSGTGSEGTEAFF. The bases are TGTGCCAGCAGTGGGACAGGGTCCGAGGGCACTGAAGCTTTCTTT.